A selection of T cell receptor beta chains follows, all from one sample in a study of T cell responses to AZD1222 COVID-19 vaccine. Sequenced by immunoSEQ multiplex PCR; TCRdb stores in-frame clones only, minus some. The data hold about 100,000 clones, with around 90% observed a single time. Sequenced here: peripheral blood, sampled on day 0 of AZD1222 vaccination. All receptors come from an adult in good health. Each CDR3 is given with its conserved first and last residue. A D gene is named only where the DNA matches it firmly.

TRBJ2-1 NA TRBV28 CASRQPQGGGNEQFF TGTGCCAGCAGACAACCCCAGGGAGGGGGGAATGAGCAGTTCTTC
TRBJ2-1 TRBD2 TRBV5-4 CASSSNPGLAENEQFF TGTGCCAGCAGCTCGAACCCGGGACTAGCGGAGAATGAGCAGTTCTTC
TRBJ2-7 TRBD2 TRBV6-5 CASSYQASGTSEQYF TGTGCCAGCAGTTACCAGGCTAGCGGGACCTCCGAGCAGTACTTC
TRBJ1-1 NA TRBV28 CASGVTGRGTEAFF TGTGCCAGCGGAGTGACCGGGCGAGGCACTGAAGCTTTCTTT
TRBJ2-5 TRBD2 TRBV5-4 CASSRSSGREETQYF TGTGCCAGCAGTAGATCTAGCGGGAGGGAAGAGACCCAGTACTTC
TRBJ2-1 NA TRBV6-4 CASSAEDRNEQFF TGTGCCAGCAGTGCCGAGGACAGAAATGAGCAGTTCTTC
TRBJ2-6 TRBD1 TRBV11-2 CASSKRTGLTANVLTF TGTGCCAGCAGCAAACGGACAGGCCTGACGGCCAACGTCCTGACTTTC
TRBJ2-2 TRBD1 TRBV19 CAASSPGQRPGELFF TGTGCCGCATCCTCACCGGGACAGAGACCCGGGGAGCTGTTTTTT
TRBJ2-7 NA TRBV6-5 CASSSYTEQYF TGTGCCAGCAGCTCTTATACCGAGCAGTACTTC
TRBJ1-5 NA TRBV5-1 CASSLDGNQPQHF TGCGCCAGCAGCTTGGATGGGAATCAGCCCCAGCATTTT
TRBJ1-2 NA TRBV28 CASSPASTGYGYTF TGTGCCAGCAGTCCCGCGTCTACGGGCTATGGCTACACCTTC
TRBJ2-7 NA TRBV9 CASSATPGAYEQYF TGTGCCAGCAGCGCCACTCCGGGGGCCTACGAGCAGTACTTC
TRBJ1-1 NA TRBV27 CASSSRTGNTEAFF TGTGCCAGCAGTTCTCGGACGGGTAACACTGAAGCTTTCTTT
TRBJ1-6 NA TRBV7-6 CASSLDEHYSYNSPLHF TGTGCCAGCAGCTTAGACGAACACTACTCCTATAATTCACCCCTCCACTTT
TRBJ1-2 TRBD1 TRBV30 CAWSVLTGQGRDNGYTF TGTGCCTGGAGTGTACTAACAGGACAGGGAAGGGATAATGGCTACACCTTC
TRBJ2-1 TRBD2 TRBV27 CASSNRAGGYNEQFF TGTGCCAGCAGTAACAGAGCGGGGGGTTACAATGAGCAGTTCTTC
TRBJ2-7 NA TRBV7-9 CASSPTLGGTSYEQYF TGTGCCAGCAGCCCGACATTAGGAGGGACCTCCTACGAGCAGTACTTC
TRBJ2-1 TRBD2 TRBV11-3 CASSFRGASGRGEQFF TGTGCCAGCAGCTTCAGAGGGGCTAGCGGGAGAGGTGAGCAGTTCTTC
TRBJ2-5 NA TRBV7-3 CASSSQGLAQETQYF TGTGCCAGCAGCTCCCAGGGTCTAGCCCAAGAGACCCAGTACTTC
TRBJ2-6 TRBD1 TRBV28 CASSSGTASGANVLTF TGTGCCAGCAGTTCGGGGACAGCCTCTGGGGCCAACGTCCTGACTTTC
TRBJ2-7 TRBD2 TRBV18 CASSPTSGTHEQYF TGTGCCAGCTCACCGACTAGCGGGACCCACGAGCAGTACTTC
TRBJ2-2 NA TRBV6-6 CASSPVTGELFF TGTGCCAGCTCCCCCGTCACCGGGGAGCTGTTTTTT
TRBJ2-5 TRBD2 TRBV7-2 CASSSAQAGVGTQYF TGTGCCAGCAGCTCCGCCCAAGCGGGGGTGGGGACCCAGTACTTC
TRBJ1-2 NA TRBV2 CASNGGGGYTF TGTGCCAGCAACGGGGGCGGTGGCTACACCTTC